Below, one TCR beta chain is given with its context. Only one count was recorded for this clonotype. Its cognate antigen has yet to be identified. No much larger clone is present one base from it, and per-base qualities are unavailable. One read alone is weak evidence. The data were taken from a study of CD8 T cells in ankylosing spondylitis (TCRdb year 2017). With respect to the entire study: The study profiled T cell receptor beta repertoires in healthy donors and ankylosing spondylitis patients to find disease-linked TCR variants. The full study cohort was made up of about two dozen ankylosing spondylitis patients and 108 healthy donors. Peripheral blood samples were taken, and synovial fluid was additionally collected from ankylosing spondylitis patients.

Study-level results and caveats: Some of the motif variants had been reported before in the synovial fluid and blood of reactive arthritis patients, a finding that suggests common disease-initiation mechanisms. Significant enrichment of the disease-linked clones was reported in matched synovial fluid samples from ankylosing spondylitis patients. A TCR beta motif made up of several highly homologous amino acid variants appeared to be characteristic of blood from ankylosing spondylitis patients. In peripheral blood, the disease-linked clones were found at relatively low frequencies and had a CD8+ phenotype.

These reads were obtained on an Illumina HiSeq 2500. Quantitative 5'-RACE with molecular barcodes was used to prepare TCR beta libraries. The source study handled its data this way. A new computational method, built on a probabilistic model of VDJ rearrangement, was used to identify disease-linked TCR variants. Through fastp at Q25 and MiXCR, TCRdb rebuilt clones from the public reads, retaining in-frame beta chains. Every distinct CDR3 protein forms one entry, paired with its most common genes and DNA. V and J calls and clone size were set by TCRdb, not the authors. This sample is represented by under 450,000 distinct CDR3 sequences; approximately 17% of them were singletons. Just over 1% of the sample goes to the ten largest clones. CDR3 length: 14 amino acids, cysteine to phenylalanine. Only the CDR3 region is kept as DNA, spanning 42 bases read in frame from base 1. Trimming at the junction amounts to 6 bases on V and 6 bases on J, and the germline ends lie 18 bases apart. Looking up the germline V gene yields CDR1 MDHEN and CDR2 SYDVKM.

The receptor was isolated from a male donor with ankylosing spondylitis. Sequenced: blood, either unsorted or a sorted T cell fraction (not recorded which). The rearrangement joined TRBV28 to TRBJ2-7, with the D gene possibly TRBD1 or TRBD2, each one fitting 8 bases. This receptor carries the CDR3 CASRGTGLAGEQYF. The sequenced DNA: TGTGCCAGCAGGGGGACAGGACTAGCTGGCGAGCAGTACTTC.